This is a list of T cell receptor beta chains from one sample in a study of OX40 agonist ivuxolimab in advanced cancers. Clones were sequenced by immunoSEQ multiplex PCR, and TCRdb holds only the in-frame ones, with some missing. The sample holds roughly 64,000 clones, roughly 81% seen once. Material: CD4+ or CD8+ T cells sorted from blood, obtained in a trial of the OX40 agonist ivuxolimab. The receptors were sampled from an adult with an advanced solid tumor such as melanoma, head and neck, liver or kidney cancer. Each CDR3 is given with its conserved first and last residue. A D gene is named only where the DNA matches it firmly. Clone size is given for some rows only: seen once, a few or many times, or a class if the clone is expanded.

J gene: TRBJ2-7; CDR3 length: 14; D gene: -; V gene: TRBV29-1; clone size: -; CDR3 DNA: TGCAGCGTTCAAAAAAGGGGGGGTCGTTACGAGCAGTACTTC; CDR3 protein: CSVQKRGGRYEQYF
J gene: TRBJ2-7; CDR3 length: 12; D gene: -; V gene: TRBV5-1; clone size: -; CDR3 DNA: TGCGCCAGCAGCTTGGAGGGCTACGAGCAGTACTTC; CDR3 protein: CASSLEGYEQYF
J gene: TRBJ2-7; CDR3 length: 15; D gene: -; V gene: TRBV25-1; clone size: -; CDR3 DNA: TGTGCCAGCCAAAATGTGGCAGACCCATCCTACGAGCAGTACTTC; CDR3 protein: CASQNVADPSYEQYF
J gene: TRBJ2-5; CDR3 length: 13; D gene: TRBD1; V gene: TRBV11-2; clone size: -; CDR3 DNA: TGTGCCAGCAGCAGGACAGGGGAGGAGACCCAGTACTTC; CDR3 protein: CASSRTGEETQYF
J gene: TRBJ2-7; CDR3 length: 15; D gene: -; V gene: TRBV6-5; clone size: -; CDR3 DNA: TGTGCCAGCAGTAGCCCAGGGACTGAGCCTTACGAGCAGTACTTC; CDR3 protein: CASSSPGTEPYEQYF
J gene: TRBJ1-1; CDR3 length: 13; D gene: -; V gene: TRBV5-4; clone size: few; CDR3 DNA: TGTGCCAGCAGCTTAGAAGGTTGGACTGAAGCTTTCTTT; CDR3 protein: CASSLEGWTEAFF
J gene: TRBJ2-1; CDR3 length: 13; D gene: TRBD1; V gene: TRBV29-1; clone size: few; CDR3 DNA: TGCAGCGCATCAACCGGGACAGGGAGTGAGCAGTTCTTC; CDR3 protein: CSASTGTGSEQFF
J gene: TRBJ1-1; CDR3 length: 14; D gene: TRBD1; V gene: TRBV18; clone size: -; CDR3 DNA: TGTGCCAGCTCAATGGGGACAGGTAACACTGAAGCTTTCTTT; CDR3 protein: CASSMGTGNTEAFF
J gene: TRBJ2-1; CDR3 length: 14; D gene: TRBD1; V gene: TRBV7-3; clone size: once; CDR3 DNA: TGTGCCAGCAGCACGGACAGGGGGCTTGGTGAGCAGTTCTTC; CDR3 protein: CASSTDRGLGEQFF
J gene: TRBJ2-2; CDR3 length: 17; D gene: TRBD2; V gene: TRBV7-3; clone size: -; CDR3 DNA: TGTGCCAGCAGCTCCCAACCGGCGGGAGCGAACACCGGGGAGCTGTTTTTT; CDR3 protein: CASSSQPAGANTGELFF
J gene: TRBJ1-5; CDR3 length: 15; D gene: -; V gene: TRBV7-9; clone size: -; CDR3 DNA: TGTGCCAGCAGCTTTGCAGGGAACAGCAATCAGCCCCAGCATTTT; CDR3 protein: CASSFAGNSNQPQHF
J gene: TRBJ2-3; CDR3 length: 13; D gene: -; V gene: TRBV11-3; clone size: -; CDR3 DNA: TGTGCCAGCAGCCAGTTAAGGGCGGATACGCAGTATTTT; CDR3 protein: CASSQLRADTQYF
J gene: TRBJ1-2; CDR3 length: 15; D gene: -; V gene: TRBV4-3; clone size: -; CDR3 DNA: TGCGCCAGCAGCCAAGATATGAACAGGGTGAATGGCTACACCTTC; CDR3 protein: CASSQDMNRVNGYTF
J gene: TRBJ2-5; CDR3 length: 13; D gene: TRBD1; V gene: TRBV29-1; clone size: -; CDR3 DNA: TGCAGCGTTATACAGGGGGCAACAGAGACCCAGTACTTC; CDR3 protein: CSVIQGATETQYF
J gene: TRBJ2-5; CDR3 length: 14; D gene: -; V gene: TRBV18; clone size: -; CDR3 DNA: TGTGCCAGCTCACCACCGGGTCAGGGGGAGACCCAGTACTTC; CDR3 protein: CASSPPGQGETQYF
J gene: TRBJ2-2; CDR3 length: 14; D gene: -; V gene: TRBV5-1; clone size: -; CDR3 DNA: TGCGCCAGCAGCGAACGAGTGAACACCGGGGAGCTGTTTTTT; CDR3 protein: CASSERVNTGELFF
J gene: TRBJ1-1; CDR3 length: 15; D gene: -; V gene: TRBV28; clone size: -; CDR3 DNA: TGTGCCAGCAGTTTCGCCGCAGGGTCTTACAATTCGGCTTTCTTT; CDR3 protein: CASSFAAGSYNSAFF
J gene: TRBJ2-5; CDR3 length: 16; D gene: TRBD1; V gene: TRBV7-9; clone size: -; CDR3 DNA: TGTGCCAGCAGCTTAACAGGACAGGGGATTGGAGAGACCCAGTACTTC; CDR3 protein: CASSLTGQGIGETQYF
J gene: TRBJ1-3; CDR3 length: 14; D gene: -; V gene: TRBV9; clone size: once; CDR3 DNA: TGTGCCAGCAGCGTTTTTGAGGCCGGAAACACCATATATTTT; CDR3 protein: CASSVFEAGNTIYF
J gene: TRBJ2-1; CDR3 length: 16; D gene: -; V gene: TRBV5-6; clone size: few; CDR3 DNA: TGTGCCAGCAGCTTGATTAGCGCGGGCTACTACAATGAGCAGTTCTTC; CDR3 protein: CASSLISAGYYNEQFF
J gene: TRBJ1-1; CDR3 length: 14; D gene: -; V gene: TRBV19; clone size: -; CDR3 DNA: TGTGCCAGTAGTATAGGGACCGGAGGGGCTGAAGCTTTCTTT; CDR3 protein: CASSIGTGGAEAFF
J gene: TRBJ2-7; CDR3 length: 14; D gene: TRBD1; V gene: TRBV27; clone size: -; CDR3 DNA: TGTGCCAGCAGTTTAGCGGGACAGGACTACGAGCAGTACTTC; CDR3 protein: CASSLAGQDYEQYF
J gene: TRBJ2-1; CDR3 length: 13; D gene: -; V gene: TRBV19; clone size: -; CDR3 DNA: TGTGCCAGTAGTATAGGGCCCACCAATGAGCAGTTCTTC; CDR3 protein: CASSIGPTNEQFF
J gene: TRBJ2-6; CDR3 length: 16; D gene: -; V gene: TRBV5-6; clone size: once; CDR3 DNA: TGTGCCAGCAGCTTGGACGGCTACTCTGGGGCCAACGTCCTGACTTTC; CDR3 protein: CASSLDGYSGANVLTF
J gene: TRBJ2-3; CDR3 length: 13; D gene: -; V gene: TRBV5-8; clone size: -; CDR3 DNA: TGTGCCAGCAGCTTGGGGAGCACAGATACGCAGTATTTT; CDR3 protein: CASSLGSTDTQYF
J gene: TRBJ2-3; CDR3 length: 16; D gene: -; V gene: TRBV14; clone size: -; CDR3 DNA: TGTGCCAGCAGCCTGCTTGGCAGCCTAGGCACAGATACGCAGTATTTT; CDR3 protein: CASSLLGSLGTDTQYF
J gene: TRBJ2-7; CDR3 length: 14; D gene: TRBD2; V gene: TRBV19; clone size: -; CDR3 DNA: TGTGCCAGTCCTGTCACTAGCGGGACCTACGAGCAGTACTTC; CDR3 protein: CASPVTSGTYEQYF
J gene: TRBJ2-3; CDR3 length: 14; D gene: TRBD2; V gene: TRBV7-9; clone size: -; CDR3 DNA: TGTGCCAGCCCCGCGGGGAGGGGCCCAGATACGCAGTATTTT; CDR3 protein: CASPAGRGPDTQYF
J gene: TRBJ2-1; CDR3 length: 12; D gene: -; V gene: TRBV7-2; clone size: -; CDR3 DNA: TGTGCCAGCAGCTTAGACCTACGGGAGCAGTTCTTC; CDR3 protein: CASSLDLREQFF
J gene: TRBJ2-7; CDR3 length: 11; D gene: -; V gene: TRBV6-5; clone size: -; CDR3 DNA: TGTGCCAGCAGTTCCCAGGGGGAGCAGTACTTC; CDR3 protein: CASSSQGEQYF
J gene: TRBJ2-7; CDR3 length: 14; D gene: TRBD2; V gene: TRBV28; clone size: -; CDR3 DNA: TGTGCCAGCAGCCGCAGCGGGAGGGCCTACGAGCAGTACTTC; CDR3 protein: CASSRSGRAYEQYF
J gene: TRBJ2-2; CDR3 length: 13; D gene: -; V gene: TRBV29-1; clone size: -; CDR3 DNA: TGCAGCGCCCTGGGGGAGAACACCGGGGAGCTGTTTTTT; CDR3 protein: CSALGENTGELFF
J gene: TRBJ2-2; CDR3 length: 16; D gene: TRBD2; V gene: TRBV27; clone size: -; CDR3 DNA: TGTGCCAGCAGTTTACGTGTAGCGGGAGTCACCGGGGAGCTGTTTTTT; CDR3 protein: CASSLRVAGVTGELFF
J gene: TRBJ2-3; CDR3 length: 16; D gene: TRBD2; V gene: TRBV11-3; clone size: -; CDR3 DNA: TGTGCCAGCAGCCAGGGAACGGGGGGTAACGCAGATACGCAGTATTTT; CDR3 protein: CASSQGTGGNADTQYF
J gene: TRBJ2-1; CDR3 length: 16; D gene: TRBD1; V gene: TRBV5-6; clone size: -; CDR3 DNA: TGTGCCAGCAGTCACCCCACAGGGGGGCTGTACAATGAGCAGTTCTTC; CDR3 protein: CASSHPTGGLYNEQFF